The TCR beta chain described here comes from a study of blood T cell repertoires in COVID-19. Looked up from germline, CDR1 is MNHEY and CDR2 is SVGAGI. V was shortened by 7 bases and J by 0 bases, with 12 bases between the two germline ends. CDR3 length: 14 residues. TCRdb keeps only in-frame clones here, not all; method: immunoSEQ multiplex PCR. The sample lists 200,000 to 300,000 clones, 88% seen once, with over 0.55% in the top ten. The sequencing input was peripheral blood. This TCR came from a human donor in a cohort sampled during active COVID-19. The chain joins TRBV6-5 to TRBJ1-1, with a tentative D call TRBD1 (6 bases). The CDR3 coding sequence is TGTGCCAGCACACAGGGCCTCATGAACACTGAAGCTTTCTTT. This translates into CASTQGLMNTEAFF.